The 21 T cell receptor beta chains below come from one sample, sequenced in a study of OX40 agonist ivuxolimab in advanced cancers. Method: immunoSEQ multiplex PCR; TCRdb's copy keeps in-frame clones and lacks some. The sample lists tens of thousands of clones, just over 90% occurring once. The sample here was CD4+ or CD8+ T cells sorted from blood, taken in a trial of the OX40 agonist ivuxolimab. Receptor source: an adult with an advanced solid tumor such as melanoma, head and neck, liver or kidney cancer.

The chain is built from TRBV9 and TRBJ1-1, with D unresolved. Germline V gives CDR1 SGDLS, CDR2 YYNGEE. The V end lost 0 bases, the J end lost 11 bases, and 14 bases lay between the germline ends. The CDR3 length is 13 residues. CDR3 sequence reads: CASSVEHGLGAFF. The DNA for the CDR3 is TGTGCCAGCAGCGTAGAACACGGCCTAGGGGCTTTCTTT.

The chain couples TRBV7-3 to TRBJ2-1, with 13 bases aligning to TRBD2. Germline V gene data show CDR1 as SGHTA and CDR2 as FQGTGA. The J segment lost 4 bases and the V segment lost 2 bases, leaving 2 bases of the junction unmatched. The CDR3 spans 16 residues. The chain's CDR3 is CASSLGGLAGYNEQFF. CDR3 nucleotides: TGTGCCAGCAGCTTAGGGGGACTAGCGGGGTACAATGAGCAGTTCTTC.

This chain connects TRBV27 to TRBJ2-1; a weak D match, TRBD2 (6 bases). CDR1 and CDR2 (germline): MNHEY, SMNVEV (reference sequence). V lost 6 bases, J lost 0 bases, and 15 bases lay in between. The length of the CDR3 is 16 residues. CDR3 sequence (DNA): TGTGCCAGCAGCGGATGGGGGGAGAGCTCCTACAATGAGCAGTTCTTC. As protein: CASSGWGESSYNEQFF.

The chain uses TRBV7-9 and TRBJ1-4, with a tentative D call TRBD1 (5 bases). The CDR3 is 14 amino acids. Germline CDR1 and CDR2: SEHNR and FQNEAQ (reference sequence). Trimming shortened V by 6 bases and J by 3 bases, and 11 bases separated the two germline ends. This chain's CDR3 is CASSSGNPNEKLFF. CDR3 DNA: TGTGCCAGCAGTTCAGGGAATCCTAATGAAAAACTGTTTTTT.

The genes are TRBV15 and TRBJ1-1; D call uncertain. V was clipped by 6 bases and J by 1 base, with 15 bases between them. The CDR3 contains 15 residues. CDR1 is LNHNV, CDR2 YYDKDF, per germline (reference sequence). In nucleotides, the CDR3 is TGTGCCACCAGTCCGCGTGGGGTAAAGAACACTGAAGCTTTCTTT. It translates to CATSPRGVKNTEAFF.

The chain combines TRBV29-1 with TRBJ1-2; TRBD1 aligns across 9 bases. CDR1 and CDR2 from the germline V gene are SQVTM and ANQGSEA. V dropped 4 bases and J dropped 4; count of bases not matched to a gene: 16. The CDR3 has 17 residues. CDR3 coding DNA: TGCAGCGTTGTAGAGGGGGAACAGGGGGCCCTTCTCTATGGCTACACCTTC. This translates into CSVVEGEQGALLYGYTF. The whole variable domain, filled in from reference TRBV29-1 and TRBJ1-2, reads SAVISQKPSRDICQRGTSLTIQCQVDSQVTMMFWYRQQPGQSLTLIATANQGSEATYESGFVIDKFPISRPNLTFSTLTVSNMSPEDSSIYLCSVVEGEQGALLYGYTFGSGTRLTVV.

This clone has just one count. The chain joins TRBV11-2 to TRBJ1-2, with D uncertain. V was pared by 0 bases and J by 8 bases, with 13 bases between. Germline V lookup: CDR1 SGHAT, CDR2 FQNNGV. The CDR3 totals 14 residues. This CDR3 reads CASSLEIGQRGYTF. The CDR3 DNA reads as TGTGCCAGCAGCTTAGAAATAGGCCAGCGGGGCTACACCTTC.

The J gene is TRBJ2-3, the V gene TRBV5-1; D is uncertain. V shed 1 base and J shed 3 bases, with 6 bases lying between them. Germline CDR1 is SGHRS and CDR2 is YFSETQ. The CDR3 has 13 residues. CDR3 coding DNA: TGCGCCAGCAGCTTGCTAGTGACAGATACGCAGTATTTT. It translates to CASSLLVTDTQYF.

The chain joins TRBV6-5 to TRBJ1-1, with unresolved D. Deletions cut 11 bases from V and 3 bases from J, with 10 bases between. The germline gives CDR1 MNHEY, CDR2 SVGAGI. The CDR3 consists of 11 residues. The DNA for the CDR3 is TGTGCCTCGGAGGGAGACACTGAAGCTTTCTTT. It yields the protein CASEGDTEAFF.

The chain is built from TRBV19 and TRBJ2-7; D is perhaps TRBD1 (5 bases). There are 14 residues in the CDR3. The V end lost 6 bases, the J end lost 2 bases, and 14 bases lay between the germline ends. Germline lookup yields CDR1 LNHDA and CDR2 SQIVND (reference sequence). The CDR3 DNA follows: TGTGCCAGTAGCAATGACAGATTCCCCTACGAGCAGTACTTC. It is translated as CASSNDRFPYEQYF.

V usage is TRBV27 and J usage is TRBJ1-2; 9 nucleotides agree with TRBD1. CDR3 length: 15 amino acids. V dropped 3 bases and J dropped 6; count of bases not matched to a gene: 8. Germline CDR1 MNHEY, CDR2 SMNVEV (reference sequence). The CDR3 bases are TGTGCCAGCAGTTTTTTGGGGACAGGGAGGGATGGCTACACCTTC. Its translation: CASSFLGTGRDGYTF.

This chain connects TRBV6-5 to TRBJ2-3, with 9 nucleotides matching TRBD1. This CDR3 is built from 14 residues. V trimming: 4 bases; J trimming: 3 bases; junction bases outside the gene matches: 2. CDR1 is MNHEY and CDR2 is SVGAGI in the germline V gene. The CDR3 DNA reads TGTGCCAGCAGTTCCGGGACAGGGACAGATACGCAGTATTTT. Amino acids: CASSSGTGTDTQYF.

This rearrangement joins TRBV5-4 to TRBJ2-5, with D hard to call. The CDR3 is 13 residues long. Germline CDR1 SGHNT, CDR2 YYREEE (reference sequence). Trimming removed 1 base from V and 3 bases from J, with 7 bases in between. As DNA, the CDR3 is TGTGCCAGCAGCTTGTCAGGAGAAGAGACCCAGTACTTC. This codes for CASSLSGEETQYF.

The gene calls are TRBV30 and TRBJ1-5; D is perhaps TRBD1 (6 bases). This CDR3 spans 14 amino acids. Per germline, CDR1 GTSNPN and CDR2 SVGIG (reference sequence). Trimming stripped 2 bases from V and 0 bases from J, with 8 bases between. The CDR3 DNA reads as TGTGCCTGGAGTCAGGGGTATAGCAATCAGCCCCAGCATTTT. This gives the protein CAWSQGYSNQPQHF.

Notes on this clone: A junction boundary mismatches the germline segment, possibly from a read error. CDR3 loop: CVSSQDTGGSYNEQFF. CDR3 DNA sequence: TGCGTCAGCAGCCAAGATACGGGGGGGTCCTACAATGAGCAGTTCTTC. The genes are TRBV4-1 and TRBJ2-1; 8 bases are a match to TRBD2. The CDR3 is 16 residues long. Per germline, CDR1 MGHRA and CDR2 YSYEKL.

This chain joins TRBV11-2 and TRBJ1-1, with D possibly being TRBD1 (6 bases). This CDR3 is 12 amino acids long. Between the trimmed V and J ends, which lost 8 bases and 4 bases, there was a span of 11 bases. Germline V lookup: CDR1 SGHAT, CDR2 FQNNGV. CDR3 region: CASGQGSTEAFF. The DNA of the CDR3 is TGTGCCAGCGGCCAGGGGTCCACTGAAGCTTTCTTT.

The CDR3 DNA is TGTGCCAGCAGTTACTTGGACACGAACACTGAAGCTTTCTTT. Translation: CASSYLDTNTEAFF. The chain couples TRBV6-5 to TRBJ1-1; the D gene is possibly TRBD1 (5 bases). CDR3 length equals 14 residues. The V end was cut by 1 base, the J end by 1 base, with 7 bases between. CDR1 and CDR2 from the germline V gene are MNHEY and SVGAGI.

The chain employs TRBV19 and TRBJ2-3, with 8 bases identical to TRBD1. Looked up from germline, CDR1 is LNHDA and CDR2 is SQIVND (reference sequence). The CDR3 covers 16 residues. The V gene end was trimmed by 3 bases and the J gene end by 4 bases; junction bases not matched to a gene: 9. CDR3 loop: CASSIGVTGDPDTQYF. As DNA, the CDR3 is TGTGCCAGTAGTATTGGGGTGACAGGGGACCCAGATACGCAGTATTTT. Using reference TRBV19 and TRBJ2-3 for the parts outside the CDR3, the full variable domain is DGGITQSPKYLFRKEGQNVTLSCEQNLNHDAMYWYRQDPGQGLRLIYYSQIVNDFQKGDIAEGYSVSREKKESFPLTVTSAQKNPTAFYLCASSIGVTGDPDTQYFGPGTRLTVL.

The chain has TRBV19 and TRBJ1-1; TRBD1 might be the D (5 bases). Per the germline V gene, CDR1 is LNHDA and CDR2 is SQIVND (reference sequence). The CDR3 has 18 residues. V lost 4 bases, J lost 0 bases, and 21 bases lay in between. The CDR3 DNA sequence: TGTGCCAGTAGTACTCAGGGATTGCGGAGCCCGCTGAACACTGAAGCTTTCTTT. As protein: CASSTQGLRSPLNTEAFF. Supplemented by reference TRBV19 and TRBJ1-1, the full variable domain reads DGGITQSPKYLFRKEGQNVTLSCEQNLNHDAMYWYRQDPGQGLRLIYYSQIVNDFQKGDIAEGYSVSREKKESFPLTVTSAQKNPTAFYLCASSTQGLRSPLNTEAFFGQGTRLTVV.

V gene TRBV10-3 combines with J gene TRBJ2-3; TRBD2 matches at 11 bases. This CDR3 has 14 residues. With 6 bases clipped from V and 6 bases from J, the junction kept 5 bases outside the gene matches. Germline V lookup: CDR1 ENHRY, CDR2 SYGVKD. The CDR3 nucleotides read TGTGCCATCAGCTTAGCGGGGGGGCGGGATACGCAGTATTTT. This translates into CAISLAGGRDTQYF.

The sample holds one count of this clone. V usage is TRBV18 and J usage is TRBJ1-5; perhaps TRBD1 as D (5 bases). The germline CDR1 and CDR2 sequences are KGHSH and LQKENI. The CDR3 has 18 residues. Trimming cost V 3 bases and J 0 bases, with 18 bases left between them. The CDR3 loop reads CASSPSGPNTYSNQPQHF. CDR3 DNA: TGTGCCAGCTCACCCTCGGGACCTAATACATATAGCAATCAGCCCCAGCATTTT.